This T cell receptor beta chain came from a study of blood T cell repertoires in COVID-19. Study information: In each case, the material was cDNA or gDNA derived from T cells, B-cell-depleted T cells, or PBMCs.

This clone was counted ten times or more. Assay: immunoSEQ multiplex PCR; the TCRdb copy retains only in-frame clones and omits some. Counted here are about 150,000 clones, approximately 84% occurring once; the ten biggest clones make up approximately 14%. This CDR3 has 15 amino acids. V lost 6 bases and J lost 0, with 9 bases in between. Germline V gene sequence: CDR1 MNHEY, CDR2 SVGAGI. The sequencing sample was made of peripheral blood. This TCR came from a woman of 80 years or more with acute or convalescent COVID-19. The chain is built from TRBV6-5 and TRBJ2-6; no firm D call. The CDR3 here is CASSDRSSGANVLTF. CDR3 sequence (DNA): TGTGCCAGCAGCGACCGGAGCTCTGGGGCCAACGTCCTGACTTTC.